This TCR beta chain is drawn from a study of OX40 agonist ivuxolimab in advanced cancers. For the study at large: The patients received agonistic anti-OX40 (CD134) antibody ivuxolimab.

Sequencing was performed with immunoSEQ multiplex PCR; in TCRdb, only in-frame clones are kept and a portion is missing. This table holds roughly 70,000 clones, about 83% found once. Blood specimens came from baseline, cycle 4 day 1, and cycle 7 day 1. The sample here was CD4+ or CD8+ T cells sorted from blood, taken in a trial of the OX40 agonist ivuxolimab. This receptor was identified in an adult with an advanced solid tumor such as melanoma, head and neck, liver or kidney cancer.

The CDR3 reads CASSVRAGNSPLHF. The CDR3 DNA follows: TGTGCCAGCAGCGTTCGGGCAGGGAATTCACCCCTCCACTTT. V and J are TRBV9 and TRBJ1-6, with D maybe TRBD1 (5 bases). Trimming took off 2 bases at V and 7 bases at J, with 10 bases between the two ends. From germline, CDR1 is SGDLS and CDR2 YYNGEE. This CDR3 spans 14 amino acids. The variable domain in full, completed from reference TRBV9 and TRBJ1-6, reads DSGVTQTPKHLITATGQRVTLRCSPRSGDLSVYWYQQSLDQGLQFLIQYYNGEERAKGNILERFSAQQFPDLHSELNLSSLELGDSALYFCASSVRAGNSPLHFGNGTRLTVT.